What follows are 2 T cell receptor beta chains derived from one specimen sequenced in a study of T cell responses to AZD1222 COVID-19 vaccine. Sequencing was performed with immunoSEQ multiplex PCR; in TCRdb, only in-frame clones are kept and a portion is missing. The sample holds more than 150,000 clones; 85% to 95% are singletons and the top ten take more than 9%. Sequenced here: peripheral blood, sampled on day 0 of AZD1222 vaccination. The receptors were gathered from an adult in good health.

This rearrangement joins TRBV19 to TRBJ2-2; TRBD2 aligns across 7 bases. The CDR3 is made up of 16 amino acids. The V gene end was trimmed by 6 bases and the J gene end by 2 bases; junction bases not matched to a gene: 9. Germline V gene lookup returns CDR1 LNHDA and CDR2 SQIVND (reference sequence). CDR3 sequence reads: CASRTIRGVNTGELFF. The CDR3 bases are TGTGCCAGTAGGACAATACGGGGGGTAAACACCGGGGAGCTGTTTTTT.

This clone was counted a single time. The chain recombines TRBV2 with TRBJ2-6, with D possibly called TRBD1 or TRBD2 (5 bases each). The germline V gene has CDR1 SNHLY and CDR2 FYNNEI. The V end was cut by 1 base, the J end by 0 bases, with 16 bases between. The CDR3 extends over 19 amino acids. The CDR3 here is CASSEVGTTYDSGANVLTF. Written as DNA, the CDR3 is TGTGCCAGCAGTGAAGTAGGGACGACTTACGACTCTGGGGCCAACGTCCTGACTTTC.